The clone carrying this TCR beta chain is a singleton in its sample. The sample originates from a study of blood T cell repertoires in COVID-19. Study information: Whether acute or convalescent, the COVID-19 samples came from the United States, Italy and Spain.

Between the trimmed V and J ends, which lost 0 bases and 10 bases, there was a span of 12 bases. The CDR3 runs 14 residues. Looked up from germline, CDR1 is KGHDR and CDR2 is SFDVKD. As originally analysed: Estimates of nucleated cell counts were drawn from the amplification of reference gene primers. Clones were sequenced by immunoSEQ multiplex PCR, and TCRdb holds only the in-frame ones, with some missing. V, J and clone size are taken as reported in that table, and D and trimming were inferred from the DNA itself. The data hold around 300,000 clones, with approximately 85% observed a single time. The sequence derives from a human donor in a cohort sampled during active COVID-19. The specimen sequenced was peripheral blood. The chain carries TRBV24-1 and TRBJ2-1; D unresolved. CDR3 loop: CATSDLFLGNEQFF. The CDR3 DNA is TGTGCCACCAGTGATTTGTTCCTAGGTAACGAGCAGTTCTTC.